Shown below are 22 T cell receptor beta chains from a single sample sequenced in a study of CD8+ T cells in alopecia areata. The authors extracted RNA and reverse transcribed it into cDNA as the sequencing template. Sequencing used immunoSEQ multiplex PCR; TCRdb keeps in-frame clones, though not all of them. Of around 99,000 clones listed, 84% are singletons. Treatment denoted: oral pan-JAK inhibitor, 5-10 mg twice daily. Sequencing was performed on CD8+ T cells sorted from blood, taken at week 24, from a patient treated with tofacitinib. The receptors here all came from a human donor with alopecia areata.

The chain couples TRBV5-1 to TRBJ2-7; D uncertain. The CDR3 is 17 amino acids. V was cut by 3 bases and J by 3 bases, with 22 bases left in between. Germline-derived CDR1 and CDR2 are SGHRS and YFSETQ. CDR3 nucleotide sequence: TGCGCCAGCAGCTCGGACCTACATGGGCGATACTACTACGAGCAGTACTTC. Its translation: CASSSDLHGRYYYEQYF.

This clone was counted a single time. The junction shows a germline mismatch at one end, possibly a read error. The chain combines TRBV4-3 with TRBJ2-7; 9 bases are shared with TRBD2. The CDR3 spans 15 residues. Germline CDR1 and CDR2: LGHNA and YSLEER. The CDR3 DNA sequence: TGCGCCAGCAGTCAAGTTAGCGGGGGAACCTACGAGCAGTACTTC. Translating it yields CASSQVSGGTYEQYF.

This chain links TRBV15 with TRBJ1-2; TRBD1 matches at 10 bases. Unmatched junction bases numbered 3, after V lost 2 bases and J lost 3 bases. Per the germline V gene, CDR1 is LNHNV and CDR2 is YYDKDF (reference sequence). The CDR3 covers 15 residues. As DNA, the CDR3 is TGTGCCACCAGCAGACCGGGACAGGGGTACTATGGCTACACCTTC. This encodes CATSRPGQGYYGYTF.

This clone was counted a few times. The rearrangement links TRBV5-4 to TRBJ2-5; D possibly corresponds to TRBD1 (6 bases). V lost 1 base to trimming and J lost 1 base, with 8 bases between them. Germline V gene data show CDR1 as SGHNT and CDR2 as YYREEE (reference sequence). This CDR3 has 14 amino acids. Here the CDR3 reads CASSLKGGQETQYF. Written as DNA, the CDR3 is TGTGCCAGCAGCTTGAAAGGGGGCCAAGAGACCCAGTACTTC.

The CDR3 here is CASSYSTGRTDGYTF. CDR3 DNA sequence: TGTGCCAGCAGTTACTCGACAGGGCGTACGGATGGCTACACCTTC. The J gene is TRBJ1-2, the V gene TRBV6-5, with 7 bases matching TRBD1. CDR3 length: 15 residues. Germline lookup yields CDR1 MNHEY and CDR2 SVGAGI. Trimming removed 0 bases from V and 6 bases from J; junction bases left unmatched: 7.

This sequence joins TRBV4-2 and TRBJ2-7; D uncertain. This CDR3 is built from 12 residues. Trimming stripped 4 bases from V and 1 base from J, with 5 bases between. Germline CDR1 LGHNA, CDR2 YNFKEQ. The DNA of the CDR3 is TGTGCCAGCAGCCCGGATTCCTACGAGCAGTACTTC. Protein: CASSPDSYEQYF.

This chain uses TRBV7-9 with TRBJ1-2, with 9 positions matching TRBD1. CDR3 length equals 13 residues. Germline CDR1 and CDR2: SEHNR and FQNEAQ (reference sequence). V trimming: 7 bases; J trimming: 3 bases; junction bases outside the gene matches: 3. CDR3 residues: CASTGTGHYGYTF. The DNA of the CDR3 is TGTGCCAGCACCGGGACAGGGCACTATGGCTACACCTTC.

The V and J genes are TRBV4-3 and TRBJ2-1; no clear D gene. V was cut by 0 bases and J by 5 bases, with 5 bases left in between. CDR3 length: 13 amino acids. The germline CDR1 and CDR2 sequences are LGHNA and YSLEER. The CDR3 region is CASSQDLNNEQFF. DNA of the CDR3: TGCGCCAGCAGCCAAGATCTGAACAATGAGCAGTTCTTC.

CDR3 protein: CASSLSWGRDEKLFF. Written as DNA, the CDR3 is TGTGCCAGCAGCTTATCATGGGGGCGAGACGAAAAACTGTTTTTT. The chain is built from TRBV7-9 and TRBJ1-4; possibly TRBD1 for D (6 bases). The germline V gene encodes CDR1 SEHNR and CDR2 FQNEAQ (reference sequence). V was pared by 2 bases and J by 8 bases, with 15 bases between. The CDR3 is 15 amino acids.

V gene TRBV4-3 combines with J gene TRBJ2-3, with 10 bases lining up with TRBD2. There are 15 residues in the CDR3. Trimming cost V 7 bases and J 3 bases; bases outside gene matches: 7. Germline V lookup: CDR1 LGHNA, CDR2 YSLEER. This CDR3 reads CASTASGGTTDTQYF. CDR3 sequence (DNA): TGCGCCAGCACCGCTAGCGGGGGCACAACAGATACGCAGTATTTT.

The chain joins TRBV7-9 to TRBJ2-3, with no clear D. Germline loops: CDR1 SEHNR, CDR2 FQNEAQ (reference sequence). Trimming shortened V by 6 bases and J by 3 bases, and 7 bases separated the two germline ends. The CDR3 has 12 residues. This chain's CDR3 is CASRLGTDTQYF. The CDR3 nucleotides read TGTGCCAGCAGATTGGGAACAGATACGCAGTATTTT.

The rearrangement uses TRBV4-2 and TRBJ2-7; weak D call: TRBD1 (6 bases). The germline V gene has CDR1 LGHNA and CDR2 YNFKEQ. The V gene lost 0 bases and the J gene lost 2 bases, with 17 bases spanning the gap. CDR3 length: 17 residues. The CDR3 DNA sequence: TGTGCCAGCAGCCAAGATTACGGACAGCCGGACCCCTACGAGCAGTACTTC. Translation gives CASSQDYGQPDPYEQYF.

This rearrangement joins TRBV11-2 to TRBJ2-5; a possible D gene is TRBD2 (6 bases). V dropped 2 bases and J dropped 5 bases, with 18 bases sitting between them. This CDR3 comprises 16 residues. Germline V gene data show CDR1 as SGHAT and CDR2 as FQNNGV. CDR3 sequence (DNA): TGTGCCAGCAGCTTACTCCCCGACGATCGGGGGGAGACCCAGTACTTC. It specifies CASSLLPDDRGETQYF.

This clone was recorded only once. The V gene is TRBV14, the J gene TRBJ1-1; D not certain. The CDR3 sequence is 14 residues long. Germline lookup yields CDR1 SGHDN and CDR2 FVKESK. The V end lost 0 bases, the J end lost 4 bases, and 9 bases lay between the germline ends. Here the CDR3 reads CASSQEAKGTEAFF. The CDR3 DNA reads TGTGCCAGCAGCCAAGAGGCCAAAGGCACTGAAGCTTTCTTT.

The chain has TRBV27 and TRBJ2-7; 8 nucleotides align to TRBD2. The V and J ends lost 3 bases and 5 bases, in that order; junction bases with no gene match: 3. The germline V gene has CDR1 MNHEY and CDR2 SMNVEV (reference sequence). The length of the CDR3 is 13 residues. CDR3 sequence (DNA): TGTGCCAGCAGTTTGCGGGGGGCGCACGAGCAGTACTTC. This encodes CASSLRGAHEQYF.

This chain uses TRBV19 with TRBJ2-2, with D unclear. Germline loops: CDR1 LNHDA, CDR2 SQIVND (reference sequence). With 6 bases removed from V and 8 bases from J, the gap between germline ends came to 10 bases. The length of the CDR3 is 12 residues. The CDR3, as DNA: TGTGCCAGTAGCCCCGGGTATGGGGAGCTGTTTTTT. Protein: CASSPGYGELFF.

The rearrangement links TRBV6-1 to TRBJ1-2, with D maybe TRBD1 (5 bases). The germline V and J ends were trimmed by 4 bases and 0 bases, with 18 bases remaining between them. The germline gives CDR1 MNHNS, CDR2 SASEGT. The length of the CDR3 is 17 residues. CDR3 amino acids: CASSAERRGRANYGYTF. The CDR3 DNA reads as TGTGCCAGCAGTGCCGAGAGGAGGGGTCGGGCTAACTATGGCTACACCTTC.

The chain employs TRBV19 and TRBJ1-1; the D gene is possibly TRBD1 (6 bases). V was shortened by 5 bases and J by 4 bases, with 11 bases between the two germline ends. The CDR3 covers 13 residues. Germline-derived CDR1 and CDR2 are LNHDA and SQIVND (reference sequence). The CDR3 nucleotides read TGTGCCAGTAGTCTACAGGGTGGCACTGAAGCTTTCTTT. This encodes CASSLQGGTEAFF.

The chain uses TRBV11-2 and TRBJ2-7, with D perhaps TRBD1 (6 bases). CDR3 size: 13 residues. V lost 8 bases and J 0 bases, leaving 11 bases between the germline ends. Looked up from germline, CDR1 is SGHAT and CDR2 is FQNNGV. CDR3 protein: CASSTGLSYEQYF. CDR3 in DNA: TGTGCCAGCTCGACAGGACTCTCCTACGAGCAGTACTTC.

This sequence joins TRBV4-3 and TRBJ2-7; D is tentatively TRBD1 or TRBD2 (6 bases each). Per the germline V gene, CDR1 is LGHNA and CDR2 is YSLEER. The CDR3 is made up of 14 amino acids. Trimming shortened V by 4 bases and J by 3 bases, and 13 bases separated the two germline ends. CDR3 in amino acids: CASSPSRGHYEQYF. The CDR3 region has the DNA TGCGCCAGCAGCCCCTCCCGGGGGCACTACGAGCAGTACTTC.

This chain joins TRBV5-1 and TRBJ2-1; TRBD1 matches 9 bases. Unmatched junction bases numbered 6, after V lost 4 bases and J lost 1 base. The length of the CDR3 is 16 residues. Germline-derived CDR1 and CDR2 are SGHRS and YFSETQ. The CDR3 bases are TGCGCCAGCAGCCGCCGGACAGGGGTATCCTACAATGAGCAGTTCTTC. Protein product: CASSRRTGVSYNEQFF.

The chain is built from TRBV19 and TRBJ2-7; D might be TRBD2 (5 bases). Trimming took 5 bases from V and 0 from J, leaving 8 bases between them. The germline V gene has CDR1 LNHDA and CDR2 SQIVND (reference sequence). The CDR3 contains 13 residues. The CDR3 protein is CASSGGDSYEQYF. Written as DNA, the CDR3 is TGTGCCAGTAGTGGAGGTGACTCCTACGAGCAGTACTTC.